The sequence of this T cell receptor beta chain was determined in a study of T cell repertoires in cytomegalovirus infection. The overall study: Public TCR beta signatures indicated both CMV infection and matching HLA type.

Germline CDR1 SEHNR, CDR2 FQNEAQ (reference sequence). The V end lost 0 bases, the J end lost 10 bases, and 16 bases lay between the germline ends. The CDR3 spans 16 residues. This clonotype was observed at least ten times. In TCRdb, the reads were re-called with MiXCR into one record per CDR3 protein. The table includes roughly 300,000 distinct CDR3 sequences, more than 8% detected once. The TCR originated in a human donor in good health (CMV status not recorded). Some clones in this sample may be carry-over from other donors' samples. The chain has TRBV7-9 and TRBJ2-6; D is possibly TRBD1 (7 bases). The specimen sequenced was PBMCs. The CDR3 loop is CASSLAGGSGGNVLTF. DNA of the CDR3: TGTGCCAGCAGCTTAGCGGGCGGATCAGGGGGGAACGTCCTGACTTTC.